The 11 T cell receptor beta chains presented below share a single source sample, sequenced in a study of blood T cell repertoires in COVID-19. Assay: immunoSEQ multiplex PCR; the TCRdb copy retains only in-frame clones and omits some. Of 200,000 to 250,000 clones listed, 80% to 90% are singletons. What was sequenced was PBMCs or T cells enriched from blood (not recorded which). The receptors shown here come from a man in his forties or fifties who had recovered from COVID-19.

This clone was picked up a small number of times. The chain carries TRBV11-2 and TRBJ2-1; 9 nucleotides match TRBD2. V lost 0 bases, J lost 5 bases, and 8 bases stayed unmatched. The CDR3 has 17 residues. Germline V lookup: CDR1 SGHAT, CDR2 FQNNGV. CDR3 DNA sequence: TGTGCCAGCAGCTTAGATCCCCGGACTAGCGATAACAATGAGCAGTTCTTC. Its protein product is CASSLDPRTSDNNEQFF.

The V gene is TRBV5-6, the J gene TRBJ1-5; the D gene is possibly TRBD1 (6 bases). Germline CDR1 is SGHDT and CDR2 is YYEEEE. The CDR3 spans 14 residues. The V end lost 1 base, the J end lost 6 bases, and 11 bases lay between the germline ends. The chain's CDR3 is CASSLWGRSQPQHF. The CDR3 bases are TGTGCCAGCAGCTTGTGGGGGCGAAGTCAGCCCCAGCATTTT.

There are many counts of this clone. V and J are TRBV19 and TRBJ1-2, with a weak D call TRBD1 (6 bases). The germline V and J ends were trimmed by 0 bases and 0 bases, with 8 bases remaining between them. CDR3 size: 15 residues. Germline-derived CDR1 and CDR2 are LNHDA and SQIVND (reference sequence). The CDR3 region is CASSIDEGANYGYTF. DNA of the CDR3: TGTGCCAGTAGTATAGATGAGGGGGCTAACTATGGCTACACCTTC.

The chain couples TRBV28 to TRBJ2-3, with 9 nucleotides matching TRBD2. The CDR3 has 15 residues. The V segment lost 5 bases and the J segment 3 bases; nucleotides outside the gene matches: 6. From germline, CDR1 is MDHEN and CDR2 SYDVKM. CDR3 DNA: TGTGCCAGCAGTCTGGGCGGGGGGGGTACAGATACGCAGTATTTT. Protein: CASSLGGGGTDTQYF. Supplemented by reference TRBV28 and TRBJ2-3, the full variable domain reads DVKVTQSSRYLVKRTGEKVFLECVQDMDHENMFWYRQDPGLGLRLIYFSYDVKMKEKGDIPEGYSVSREKKERFSLILESASTNQTSMYLCASSLGGGGTDTQYFGPGTRLTVL.

This chain connects TRBV9 to TRBJ2-1, with TRBD2 matching 8 bases. J lost 4 bases, V lost 2 bases, and 8 bases had no gene match. The germline CDR1 and CDR2 sequences are SGDLS and YYNGEE. This CDR3 has 16 residues. CDR3: CASSVGPGTSYNEQFF. CDR3 DNA: TGTGCCAGCAGCGTCGGACCCGGGACTAGTTACAATGAGCAGTTCTTC.

This clone turned up a few times. J is TRBJ1-3 and V is TRBV19; D may be TRBD1 (5 bases). Germline V gene lookup returns CDR1 LNHDA and CDR2 SQIVND (reference sequence). The CDR3 runs 17 residues. The germline V and J ends were trimmed by 7 bases and 0 bases, with 19 bases remaining between them. The CDR3 region is CASTLYGRQYSGNTIYF. CDR3 coding DNA: TGTGCCAGTACCCTATACGGCCGACAGTACTCTGGAAACACCATATATTTT.

This clone was detected a few times. This chain connects TRBV19 to TRBJ1-2; unclear D gene. The germline V gene encodes CDR1 LNHDA and CDR2 SQIVND (reference sequence). The CDR3 length is 13 residues. V lost 5 bases and J lost 4, with 11 bases in between. CDR3 bases: TGTGCCAGTAGTCTTGAGACGGGCTATGGCTACACCTTC. Translation gives CASSLETGYGYTF.

With respect to this clone: One end of the junction does not line up with germline, which may come from a read error. V and J are TRBV6-1 and TRBJ1-1; TRBD1 matches at 7 bases. Germline-derived CDR1 and CDR2 are MNHNS and SASEGT. This CDR3 spans 15 amino acids. CDR3 sequence (DNA): TGTGCCAGCAGGGAAGGGACAGCGATGAACACTGAAGCTTTCTTT. It yields the protein CASREGTAMNTEAFF.

The V and J genes are TRBV7-9 and TRBJ1-5; 7 nucleotides agree with TRBD1. Germline-derived CDR1 and CDR2 are SEHNR and FQNEAQ (reference sequence). The CDR3 sequence is 14 residues long. Trimming took 4 bases from V and 2 from J; bases not matched to a gene: 2. CDR3 sequence: CASSSDRGNQPQHF. CDR3 nucleotides: TGTGCCAGCAGCTCAGACAGGGGCAATCAGCCCCAGCATTTT.

The chain uses TRBV19 and TRBJ2-1, with TRBD2 identical over 13 bases. This CDR3 contains 17 residues. Unmatched junction bases numbered 10, after V lost 3 bases and J lost 8 bases. Germline V CDR1 and CDR2: LNHDA, SQIVND (reference sequence). The CDR3: CASSIGGLAGVVDEQFF. Here the CDR3 DNA reads TGTGCCAGTAGTATCGGTGGACTAGCGGGGGTCGTCGATGAGCAGTTCTTC.

The chain uses TRBV20-1 and TRBJ2-7; D gene unclear. V was cut by 6 bases and J by 13 bases, with 19 bases left in between. Germline V gene data show CDR1 as DFQATT and CDR2 as SNEGSKA (reference sequence). The CDR3 is 11 amino acids. CDR3 protein: CSAPWANLPYF. CDR3 coding DNA: TGCAGTGCCCCTTGGGCTAACCTCCCCTACTTC.